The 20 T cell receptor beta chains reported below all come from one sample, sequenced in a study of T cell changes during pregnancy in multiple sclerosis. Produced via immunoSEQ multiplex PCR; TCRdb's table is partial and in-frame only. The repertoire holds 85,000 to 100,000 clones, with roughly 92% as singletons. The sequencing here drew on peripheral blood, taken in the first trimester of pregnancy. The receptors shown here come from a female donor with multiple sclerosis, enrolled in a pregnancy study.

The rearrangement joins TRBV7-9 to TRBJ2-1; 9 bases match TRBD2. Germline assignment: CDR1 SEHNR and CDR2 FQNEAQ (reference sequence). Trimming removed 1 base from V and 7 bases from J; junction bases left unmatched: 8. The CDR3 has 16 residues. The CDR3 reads CASSLVGREGRNEQFF. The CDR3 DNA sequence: TGTGCCAGCAGCTTAGTCGGGCGGGAGGGCCGGAATGAGCAGTTCTTC.

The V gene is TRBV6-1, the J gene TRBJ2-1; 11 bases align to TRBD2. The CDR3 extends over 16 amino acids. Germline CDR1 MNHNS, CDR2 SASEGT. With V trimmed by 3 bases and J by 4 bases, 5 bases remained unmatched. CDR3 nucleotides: TGTGCCAGCAGTGATACTAGCGGGAGTTTGTACAATGAGCAGTTCTTC. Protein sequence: CASSDTSGSLYNEQFF.

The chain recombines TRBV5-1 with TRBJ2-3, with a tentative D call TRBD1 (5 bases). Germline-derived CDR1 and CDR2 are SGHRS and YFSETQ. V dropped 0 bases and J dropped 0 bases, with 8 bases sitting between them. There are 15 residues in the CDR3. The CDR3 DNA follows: TGCGCCAGCAGCTTGGGGACACCGAGCACAGATACGCAGTATTTT. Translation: CASSLGTPSTDTQYF.

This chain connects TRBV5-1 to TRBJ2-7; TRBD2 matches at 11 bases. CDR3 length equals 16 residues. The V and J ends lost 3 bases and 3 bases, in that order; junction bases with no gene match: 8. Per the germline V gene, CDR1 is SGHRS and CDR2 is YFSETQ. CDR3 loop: CASSSTSGRPDYEQYF. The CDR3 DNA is TGCGCCAGCAGCTCCACTAGCGGGAGACCCGACTACGAGCAGTACTTC.

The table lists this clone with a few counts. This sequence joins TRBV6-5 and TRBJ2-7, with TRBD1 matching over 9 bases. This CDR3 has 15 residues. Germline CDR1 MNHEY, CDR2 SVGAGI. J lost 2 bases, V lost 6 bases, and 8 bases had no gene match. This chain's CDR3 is CASRRHRGRTYEQYF. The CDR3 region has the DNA TGTGCCAGCAGACGACACAGGGGGCGAACCTACGAGCAGTACTTC.

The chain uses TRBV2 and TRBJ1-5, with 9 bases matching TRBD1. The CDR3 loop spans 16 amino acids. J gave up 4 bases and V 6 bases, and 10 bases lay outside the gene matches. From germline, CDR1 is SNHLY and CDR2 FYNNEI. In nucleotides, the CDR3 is TGTGCCAGCAGGACTGAACAGGGGGCTAGGAATCAGCCCCAGCATTTT. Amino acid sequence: CASRTEQGARNQPQHF.

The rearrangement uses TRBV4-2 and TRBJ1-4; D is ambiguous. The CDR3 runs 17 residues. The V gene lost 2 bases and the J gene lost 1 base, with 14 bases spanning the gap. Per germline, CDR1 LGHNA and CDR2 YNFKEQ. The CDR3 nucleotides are TGTGCCAGCAGCCAACTCCGGGATTTTGGAACTAATGAAAAACTGTTTTTT. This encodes CASSQLRDFGTNEKLFF.

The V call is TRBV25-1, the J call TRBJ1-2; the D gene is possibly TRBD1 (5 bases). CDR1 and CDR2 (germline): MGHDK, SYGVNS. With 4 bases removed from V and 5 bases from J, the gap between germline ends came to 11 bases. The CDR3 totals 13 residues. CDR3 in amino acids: CASSVTGTYGYTF. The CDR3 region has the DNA TGTGCCAGCAGTGTTACAGGAACTTATGGCTACACCTTC.

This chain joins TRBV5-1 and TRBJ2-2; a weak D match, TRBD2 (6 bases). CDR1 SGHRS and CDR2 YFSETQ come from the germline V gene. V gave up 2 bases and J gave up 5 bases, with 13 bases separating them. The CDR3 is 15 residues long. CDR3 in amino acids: CASSLGAGRTGELFF. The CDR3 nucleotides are TGCGCCAGCAGCTTAGGGGCAGGGAGGACCGGGGAGCTGTTTTTT.

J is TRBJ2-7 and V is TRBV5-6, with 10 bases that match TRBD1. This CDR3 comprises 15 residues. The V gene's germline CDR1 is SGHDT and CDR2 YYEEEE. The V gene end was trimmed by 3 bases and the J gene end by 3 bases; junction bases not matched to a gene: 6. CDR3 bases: TGTGCCAGCAGCTCGTCCGGGACAGGGGACTACGAGCAGTACTTC. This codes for CASSSSGTGDYEQYF.

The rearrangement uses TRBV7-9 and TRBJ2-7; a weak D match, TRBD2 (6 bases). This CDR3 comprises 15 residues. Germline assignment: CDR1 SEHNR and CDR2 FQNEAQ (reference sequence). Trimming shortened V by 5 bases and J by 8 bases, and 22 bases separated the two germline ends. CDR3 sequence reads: CASSMSGGILTKQYF. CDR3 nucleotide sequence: TGTGCCAGCAGCATGAGTGGAGGGATTCTGACCAAGCAGTACTTC.

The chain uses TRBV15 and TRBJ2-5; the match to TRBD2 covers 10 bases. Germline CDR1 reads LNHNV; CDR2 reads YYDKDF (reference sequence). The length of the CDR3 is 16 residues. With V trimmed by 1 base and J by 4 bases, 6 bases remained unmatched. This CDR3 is CATSRGPSGSGETQYF. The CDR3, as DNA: TGTGCCACCAGCAGAGGACCTAGCGGGAGTGGAGAGACCCAGTACTTC.

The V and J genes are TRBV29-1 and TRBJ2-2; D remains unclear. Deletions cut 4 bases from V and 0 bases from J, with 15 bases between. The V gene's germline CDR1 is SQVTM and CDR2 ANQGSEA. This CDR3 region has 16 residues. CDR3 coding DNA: TGCAGCGTTGGAGCATTACCCCAAACGAACACCGGGGAGCTGTTTTTT. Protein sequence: CSVGALPQTNTGELFF.

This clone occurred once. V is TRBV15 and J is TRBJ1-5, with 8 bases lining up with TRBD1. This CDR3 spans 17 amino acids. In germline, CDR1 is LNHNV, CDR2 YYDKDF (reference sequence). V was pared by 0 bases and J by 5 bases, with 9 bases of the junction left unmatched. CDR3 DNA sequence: TGTGCCACCAGCAGAGATCTAGGGGCAGGGGGCTATCAGCCCCAGCATTTT. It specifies CATSRDLGAGGYQPQHF. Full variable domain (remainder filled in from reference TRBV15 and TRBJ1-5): DAMVIQNPRYQVTQFGKPVTLSCSQTLNHNVMYWYQQKSSQAPKLLFHYYDKDFNNEADTPDNFQSRRPNTSFCFLDIRSPGLGDTAMYLCATSRDLGAGGYQPQHFGDGTRLSIL.

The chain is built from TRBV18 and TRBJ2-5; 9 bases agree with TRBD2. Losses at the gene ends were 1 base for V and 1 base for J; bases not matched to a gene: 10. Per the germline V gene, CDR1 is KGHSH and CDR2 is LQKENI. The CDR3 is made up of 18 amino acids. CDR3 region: CASSPLAGGRTGQETQYF. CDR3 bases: TGTGCCAGCTCACCACTCGCGGGAGGGCGAACGGGCCAAGAGACCCAGTACTTC. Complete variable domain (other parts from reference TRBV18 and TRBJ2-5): NAGVMQNPRHLVRRRGQEARLRCSPMKGHSHVYWYRQLPEEGLKFMVYLQKENIIDESGMPKERFSAEFPKEGPSILRIQQVVRGDSAAYFCASSPLAGGRTGQETQYFGPGTRLLVL.

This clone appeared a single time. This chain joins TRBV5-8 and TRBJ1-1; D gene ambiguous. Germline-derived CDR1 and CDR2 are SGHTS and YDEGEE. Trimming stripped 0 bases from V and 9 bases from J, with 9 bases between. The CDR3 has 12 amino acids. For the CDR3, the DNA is TGTGCCAGCAGCTTGGACGCGGGGAAAGCTTTCTTT. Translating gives CASSLDAGKAFF.

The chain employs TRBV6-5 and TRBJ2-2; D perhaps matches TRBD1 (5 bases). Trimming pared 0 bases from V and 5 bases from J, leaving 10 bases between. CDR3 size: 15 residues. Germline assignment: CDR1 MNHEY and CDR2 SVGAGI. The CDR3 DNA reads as TGTGCCAGCAGTTACTCCAGGGTAGGAACCGGGGAGCTGTTTTTT. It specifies CASSYSRVGTGELFF.

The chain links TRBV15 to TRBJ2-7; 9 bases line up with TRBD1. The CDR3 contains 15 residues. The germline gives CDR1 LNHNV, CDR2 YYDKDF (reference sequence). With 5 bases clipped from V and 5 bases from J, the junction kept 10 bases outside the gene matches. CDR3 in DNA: TGTGCCACCAGCCTACCCGGACAGGGGTCCCACGAGCAGTACTTC. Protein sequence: CATSLPGQGSHEQYF.

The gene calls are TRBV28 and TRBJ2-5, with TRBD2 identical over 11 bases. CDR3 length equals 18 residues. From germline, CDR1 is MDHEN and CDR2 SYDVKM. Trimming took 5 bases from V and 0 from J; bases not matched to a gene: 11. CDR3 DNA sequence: TGTGCCAGCAGTGAGCCCGGGACTAGCGGATTATACCAAGAGACCCAGTACTTC. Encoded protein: CASSEPGTSGLYQETQYF.

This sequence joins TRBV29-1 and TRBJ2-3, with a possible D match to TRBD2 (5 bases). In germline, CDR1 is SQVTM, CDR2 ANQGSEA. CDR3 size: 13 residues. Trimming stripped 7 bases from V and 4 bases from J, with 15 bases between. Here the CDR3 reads CSARLGAADTQYF. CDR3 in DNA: TGCAGCGCCCGTCTGGGAGCGGCAGATACGCAGTATTTT.